This is a list of T cell receptor beta chains from one sample in a study of blood T cell repertoires in COVID-19. Measured with immunoSEQ multiplex PCR; TCRdb has only the in-frame clones, and not every one. Of some 250,000 clones listed, approximately 82% are singletons. The sample was peripheral blood. All receptors derive from an elderly man with acute or convalescent COVID-19. Both conserved end residues are part of each CDR3. D genes are given only for firm matches. Size is stated for part of the rows, as once, few or many counts, or as a class when the clone is expanded.

TRBJ2-7 TRBV5-1 NA NA CASSLTGRDREQYF TGCGCCAGCAGCTTGACAGGGAGGGATCGCGAGCAGTACTTC
TRBJ1-1 TRBV28 few TRBD1 CASSTGTGVVTEAFF TGTGCCAGCAGTACAGGGACAGGGGTGGTCACTGAAGCTTTCTTT
TRBJ2-5 TRBV19 NA NA CASSRTAYQETQYF TGTGCCAGTAGTAGGACAGCGTACCAAGAGACCCAGTACTTC
TRBJ1-2 TRBV18 NA NA CASSPDSASEGYTF TGTGCCAGCTCACCAGACTCGGCCAGCGAGGGCTACACCTTC
TRBJ2-7 TRBV18 NA TRBD2 CASSIAGGGYEQYF TGTGCCAGCTCAATAGCGGGAGGGGGCTACGAGCAGTACTTC
TRBJ2-5 TRBV7-9 NA TRBD1 CASSFKTNTGAQETQYF TGTGCCAGCAGCTTTAAGACGAATACAGGGGCGCAAGAGACCCAGTACTTC
TRBJ1-2 TRBV9 medium-sized NA CASSVGRVSGYGYTF TGTGCCAGCAGCGTAGGGCGGGTGAGCGGCTATGGCTACACCTTC
TRBJ1-3 TRBV9 few NA CASSVGRSAGNTIYF TGTGCCAGCAGCGTTGGCAGGTCGGCTGGAAACACCATATATTTT
TRBJ2-3 TRBV5-1 NA NA CASSLVRAADTQYF TGCGCCAGCAGCTTGGTCAGGGCCGCAGATACGCAGTATTTT
TRBJ1-3 TRBV11-2 NA NA CASSSIQGKRENTIYF TGTGCCAGCAGCTCCATTCAGGGGAAAAGGGAAAACACCATATATTTT
TRBJ1-2 TRBV28 NA TRBD1 CASSLGYIGTGNGYTF TGTGCCAGCAGTTTAGGGTACATTGGGACAGGGAATGGCTACACCTTC
TRBJ2-7 TRBV9 NA TRBD2 CASSVAGGPYEQYF TGTGCCAGCAGCGTAGCGGGAGGGCCGTACGAGCAGTACTTC
TRBJ1-4 TRBV11-2 NA TRBD1 CASGPRGIRDEKLFF TGTGCCAGCGGACCCAGGGGGATCAGGGATGAAAAACTGTTTTTT
TRBJ1-5 TRBV15 NA NA CATSSEGVGGTQHF TGTGCCACCAGCAGTGAGGGCGTCGGGGGGACCCAGCATTTT
TRBJ1-6 TRBV30 NA NA CAGSGEFNSPLHF TGTGCCGGATCAGGGGAATTTAATTCACCCCTCCACTTT
TRBJ1-4 TRBV5-8 NA TRBD1 CASRSGGSEKLFF TGTGCCAGCAGATCAGGGGGCAGTGAAAAACTGTTTTTT
TRBJ2-1 TRBV24-1 once TRBD2 CATSDTWGLAGYNEQFF TGTGCCACCAGTGATACCTGGGGACTAGCGGGCTACAATGAGCAGTTCTTC
TRBJ2-5 TRBV5-1 NA TRBD1 CASSPLGQGRETQYF TGCGCCAGCAGCCCTCTCGGACAGGGCCGTGAGACCCAGTACTTC
TRBJ2-1 TRBV9 NA TRBD1 CASSGRQGAYYNEQFF TGTGCCAGCAGCGGTAGACAGGGGGCATATTACAATGAGCAGTTCTTC
TRBJ1-2 TRBV3-1/TRBV3-2 NA NA CASSPKQGSDGYTF TGTGCCAGCAGCCCAAAGCAGGGATCGGATGGCTACACCTTC
TRBJ1-5 TRBV28 NA NA CASSSHRVGNQPQHF TGTGCCAGCAGTTCTCACAGGGTGGGCAATCAGCCCCAGCATTTT
TRBJ2-7 TRBV7-6 few TRBD1 CASSLSGQAYEQYF TGTGCCAGCAGCTTAAGTGGACAGGCCTACGAGCAGTACTTC
TRBJ1-2 TRBV19 NA TRBD1 CASSSPGQLHNYGYTF TGTGCCAGTAGTTCCCCGGGACAGCTCCATAACTATGGCTACACCTTC
TRBJ2-7 TRBV4-2 once NA CASSQDRYSYEQYF TGTGCCAGCAGCCAAGACAGATACTCCTACGAGCAGTACTTC
TRBJ1-2 TRBV19 once NA CASRRWDTGYGDGYTF TGTGCCAGTAGGCGCTGGGACACTGGATACGGAGATGGCTACACCTTC
TRBJ2-1 TRBV5-5 NA NA CASSIGTIDNEQFF TGTGCCAGCAGCATCGGGACAATAGACAATGAGCAGTTCTTC
TRBJ1-2 TRBV5-1 NA NA CASSFSGQGGQFRNGYTF TGCGCCAGCAGCTTCTCCGGCCAGGGCGGACAGTTCCGAAATGGCTACACCTTC
TRBJ2-1 TRBV7-9 few NA CASSLGATGGNEQFF TGTGCCAGCAGCTTAGGGGCGACAGGTGGGAATGAGCAGTTCTTC
TRBJ1-1 TRBV28 NA NA CASSPGDGGITEAFF TGTGCCAGCAGTCCGGGGGATGGGGGAATCACTGAAGCTTTCTTT
TRBJ2-3 TRBV5-4 once NA CASSSKADTDTQYF TGTGCCAGCAGCTCGAAAGCGGACACAGATACGCAGTATTTT
TRBJ1-6 TRBV6-5 NA NA CASSYGGGRSSPLHF TGTGCCAGCAGTTACGGGGGGGGGCGCAGTTCACCCCTCCACTTT
TRBJ1-5 TRBV19 NA NA CASSKDRDTYQPQHF TGTGCCAGTAGTAAAGACCGGGACACCTATCAGCCCCAGCATTTT
TRBJ2-1 TRBV7-6 NA TRBD1 CASSTPPDRSTYNEQFF TGTGCCAGCAGCACCCCGCCGGACAGGAGCACCTACAATGAGCAGTTCTTC
TRBJ2-5 TRBV27 NA TRBD1 CASSFGTGGEETQYF TGTGCCAGCAGCTTTGGGACAGGGGGCGAGGAGACCCAGTACTTC
TRBJ1-6 TRBV6-5 NA NA CASTGGRASGPLHF TGTGCCAGCACTGGGGGCAGGGCCTCCGGGCCCCTCCACTTT
TRBJ1-2 TRBV6-1 NA NA CASSEVPRPYGYTF TGTGCCAGCAGTGAAGTCCCGCGGCCCTATGGCTACACCTTC
TRBJ2-3 TRBV7-6 NA NA CASSSQTGSTDTQYF TGTGCCAGCAGCTCCCAGACGGGAAGCACAGATACGCAGTATTTT
TRBJ2-2 TRBV10-3 NA TRBD2 CAIRVAGGGELFF TGTGCCATCAGAGTAGCGGGAGGAGGGGAGCTGTTTTTT
TRBJ2-2 TRBV14 few TRBD2 CASSQERLAGITGELFF TGTGCCAGCAGCCAAGAGCGGCTAGCGGGGATCACCGGGGAGCTGTTTTTT
TRBJ2-7 TRBV5-1 NA NA CASSLLQGQEQYF TGCGCCAGCAGCTTACTTCAAGGACAAGAGCAGTACTTC
TRBJ1-2 TRBV2 once NA CASSPGPGSYGYTF TGTGCCAGCAGTCCCGGGCCGGGGTCTTATGGCTACACCTTC
TRBJ2-7 TRBV28 NA NA CASSVGTLDYEQYF TGTGCCAGCAGTGTCGGGACACTTGACTACGAGCAGTACTTC
TRBJ1-5 TRBV5-1 NA TRBD1 CASSLGTGEGNQPQHF TGCGCCAGCAGCTTGGGGACAGGGGAAGGCAATCAGCCCCAGCATTTT
TRBJ1-2 TRBV12-3/TRBV12-4 NA NA CASSLRGSGGYTF TGTGCCAGCAGTTTAAGGGGGTCGGGAGGCTACACCTTC
TRBJ2-1 TRBV29-1 NA TRBD2 CSVLYYLHAAGGQNEQFF TGCAGCGTCCTCTACTATTTACATGCGGCGGGAGGTCAGAATGAGCAGTTCTTC
TRBJ1-5 TRBV15 NA TRBD1 CATHDGQGGYQPQHF TGTGCCACCCACGACGGGCAGGGGGGTTATCAGCCCCAGCATTTT
TRBJ1-2 TRBV5-4 NA TRBD1 CASSLDPGGIYGYTF TGTGCCAGCAGCTTGGACCCAGGGGGAATCTATGGCTACACCTTC
TRBJ2-3 TRBV20-1 NA TRBD2 CSASPPSGKNTDTQYF TGCAGTGCTAGTCCACCTAGCGGGAAGAACACAGATACGCAGTATTTT
TRBJ2-2 TRBV7-8 few NA CASSADESRLSFITGELFF TGTGCCAGCAGCGCTGATGAATCTAGGCTCTCCTTTATTACCGGGGAGCTGTTTTTT